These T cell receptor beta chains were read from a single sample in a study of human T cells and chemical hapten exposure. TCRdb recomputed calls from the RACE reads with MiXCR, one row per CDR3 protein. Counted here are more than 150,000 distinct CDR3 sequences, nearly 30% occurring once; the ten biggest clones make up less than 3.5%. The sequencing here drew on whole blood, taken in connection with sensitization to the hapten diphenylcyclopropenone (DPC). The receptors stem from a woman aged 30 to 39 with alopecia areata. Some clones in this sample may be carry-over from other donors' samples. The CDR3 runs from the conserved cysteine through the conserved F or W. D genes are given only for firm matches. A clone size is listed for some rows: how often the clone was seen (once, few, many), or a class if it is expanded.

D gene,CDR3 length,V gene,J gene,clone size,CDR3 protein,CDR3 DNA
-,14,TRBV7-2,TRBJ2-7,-,CASSLGAGSYEQYF,TGTGCCAGCAGCTTAGGGGCAGGCTCCTACGAGCAGTACTTC
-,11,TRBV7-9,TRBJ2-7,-,CASSYFYEQYF,TGTGCCAGCAGCTACTTTTACGAGCAGTACTTC
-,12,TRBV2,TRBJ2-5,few,CASSTGSGTQYF,TGTGCCAGCAGTACAGGGAGCGGGACCCAGTACTTC
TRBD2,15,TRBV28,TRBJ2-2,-,CASSLPGRGTGELFF,TGTGCCAGCAGTTTACCGGGGAGGGGAACCGGGGAGCTGTTTTTT
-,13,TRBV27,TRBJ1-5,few,CASSLFVDQPQHF,TGTGCCAGCAGTTTATTCGTGGATCAGCCCCAGCATTTT
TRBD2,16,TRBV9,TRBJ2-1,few,CASSVAAGEAGNEQFF,TGTGCCAGCAGCGTAGCTGCGGGAGAGGCGGGGAATGAGCAGTTCTTC
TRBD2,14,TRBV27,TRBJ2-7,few,CASSLTGGAYEQYF,TGTGCCAGCAGTTTAACGGGGGGAGCTTACGAGCAGTACTTC
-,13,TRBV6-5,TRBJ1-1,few,CASKEALNTEAFF,TGTGCCAGCAAAGAGGCGCTGAACACTGAAGCTTTCTTT
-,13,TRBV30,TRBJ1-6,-,CAWTGQGNSPLHF,TGTGCCTGGACCGGGCAGGGGAATTCACCCCTCCACTTT
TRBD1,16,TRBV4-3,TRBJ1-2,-,CASSQKTGGIDYGYTF,TGCGCCAGCAGCCAAAAAACAGGGGGCATTGACTATGGCTACACCTTC
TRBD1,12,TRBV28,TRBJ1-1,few,CASKHRDSQAFF,TGTGCCAGCAAGCATCGGGACAGCCAGGCTTTCTTT
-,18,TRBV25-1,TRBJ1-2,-,CASSEYFNPDGLDYGYTF,TGTGCCAGCAGTGAATATTTTAATCCGGACGGCCTTGACTATGGCTACACCTTC
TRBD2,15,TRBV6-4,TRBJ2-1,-,CASSKTSGSSNEQFF,TGTGCCAGCAGTAAGACTAGCGGGAGTTCGAATGAGCAGTTCTTC
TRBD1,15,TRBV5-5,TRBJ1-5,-,CASSQNTGETQPQHF,TGTGCCAGCAGCCAGAATACAGGGGAGACTCAGCCCCAGCATTTT
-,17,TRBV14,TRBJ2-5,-,CASSQFKGGAGRETQYF,TGTGCCAGCAGCCAATTTAAGGGGGGGGCTGGGAGAGAGACCCAGTACTTC
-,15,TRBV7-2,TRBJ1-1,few,CASTPWKTTNTEAFF,TGTGCCAGCACCCCTTGGAAGACGACGAACACTGAAGCTTTCTTT
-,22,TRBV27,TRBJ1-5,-,CASSSRPGLYSPKGYSNQPQHF,TGTGCCAGCAGTTCTAGGCCCGGTTTATATTCCCCTAAGGGGTATAGCAATCAGCCCCAGCATTTT
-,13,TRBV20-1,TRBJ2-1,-,CSAGGSSYNEQFF,TGCAGTGCCGGGGGAAGCTCCTACAATGAGCAGTTCTTC
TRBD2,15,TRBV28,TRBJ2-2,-,CASSAPGLDTGELFF,TGTGCCAGCAGTGCCCCGGGACTAGACACCGGGGAGCTGTTTTTT
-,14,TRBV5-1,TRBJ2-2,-,CASSLAGSTGELFF,TGCGCCAGCAGCTTAGCAGGGTCCACCGGGGAGCTGTTTTTT
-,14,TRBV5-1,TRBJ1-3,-,CASSFRGAGNTIYF,TGCGCCAGCAGCTTCCGGGGGGCTGGAAACACCATATATTTT
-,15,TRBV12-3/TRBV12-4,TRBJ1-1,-,CASSLPPHENTEAFF,TGTGCCAGCAGTTTACCACCACATGAGAACACTGAAGCTTTCTTT
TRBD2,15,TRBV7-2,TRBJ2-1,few,CASSFGGGAYNEQFF,TGTGCCAGCAGCTTTGGGGGGGGGGCCTACAATGAGCAGTTCTTC
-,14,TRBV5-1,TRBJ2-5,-,CASSLSLAQETQYF,TGCGCCAGCAGCTTGTCACTAGCTCAAGAGACCCAGTACTTC
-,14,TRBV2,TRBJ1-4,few,CASLDRAANEKLFF,TGTGCCAGCTTAGACCGGGCCGCTAATGAAAAACTGTTTTTT
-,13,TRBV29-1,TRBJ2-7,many,CSVGSLAISEQYF,TGCAGCGTTGGGAGTCTAGCGATCTCGGAGCAGTACTTC
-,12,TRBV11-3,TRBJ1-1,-,CASSSVNTEAFF,TGTGCCAGCAGCTCGGTGAACACTGAAGCTTTCTTT